A single sample is the source of the 25 T cell receptor beta chains below, sequenced in a study of blood T cell repertoires in COVID-19 (TCRdb year 2020). The method behind the library was the immunoSEQ multiplex PCR assay. TCRdb re-hosts the immuneACCESS table, in-frame sequences only. Its copies lack some clones; in the studies checked, an unresolved V gene accounts for under half of them, and the cause for the rest is not known. The sample table shows hundreds of thousands of clones, and 86% are seen once. More than 1.4% of the sample lies in the top ten. The specimen was peripheral blood. Receptors were obtained from a woman aged 25 to 39 with active or convalescent COVID-19.

This clone was counted once. This chain uses TRBV6-5 with TRBJ2-3; D is perhaps TRBD2 (6 bases). V gave up 6 bases and J gave up 6 bases, with 16 bases separating them. Germline CDR1 reads MNHEY; CDR2 reads SVGAGI. The CDR3 runs 14 residues. CDR3 loop: CASRSRELGDTQYF. In DNA, the CDR3 is TGTGCCAGCAGATCACGGGAGCTGGGGGATACGCAGTATTTT.

Remarks on this clone: Mismatch with germline at one junction end may stem from a read error. This chain uses TRBV5-1 with TRBJ2-1, with 9 bases identical to TRBD1. CDR3 length equals 10 residues. Looked up from germline, CDR1 is SGHRS and CDR2 is YFSETQ. The CDR3 DNA reads TGCGCCAGCAAGGGGGACAGGGAGCTCTTC. It codes for CASKGDRELF.

J is TRBJ1-1 and V is TRBV6-5; 9 bases map to TRBD1. From germline, CDR1 is MNHEY and CDR2 SVGAGI. V shed 5 bases and J 2 bases; nucleotides not matched to a gene: 6. This CDR3 is 15 amino acids long. The CDR3 loop reads CASSLVGQGNTEAFF. DNA for the CDR3: TGTGCCAGCAGTCTCGTGGGACAGGGTAACACTGAAGCTTTCTTT.

This rearrangement joins TRBV7-8 to TRBJ2-6, with a possible D match to TRBD2 (6 bases). CDR1 is SGHVS, CDR2 FQNEAQ, per germline. The CDR3 extends over 18 amino acids. The V end was cut by 3 bases, the J end by 0 bases, with 15 bases between. The CDR3 sequence is CASSFYRGTFSGANVLTF. CDR3 DNA: TGTGCCAGCAGCTTCTATCGCGGGACCTTCTCTGGGGCCAACGTCCTGACTTTC.

This clone was observed a single time. J is TRBJ2-5 and V is TRBV18; 7 positions match TRBD1. The V segment lost 2 bases and the J segment 3 bases; nucleotides outside the gene matches: 6. This CDR3 is 15 amino acids long. CDR1 is KGHSH, CDR2 LQKENI, per germline. The CDR3 sequence: CASSPNWGTEETQYF. The CDR3 DNA is TGTGCCAGCTCACCAAATTGGGGGACAGAAGAGACCCAGTACTTC.

This clone was observed a single time. The chain combines TRBV11-2 with TRBJ2-3, with 10 nucleotides matching TRBD2. The CDR3 covers 16 residues. Unmatched junction bases numbered 6, after V lost 4 bases and J lost 2 bases. Germline CDR1 and CDR2: SGHAT and FQNNGV. CDR3 sequence (DNA): TGTGCCAGCAGCTCTCTAGCGGGGGATTTCACAGATACGCAGTATTTT. Its translation is CASSSLAGDFTDTQYF.

V is TRBV4-1 and J is TRBJ2-1; 9 bases align to TRBD2. The CDR3 loop spans 16 amino acids. V was clipped by 1 base and J by 4 bases; unmatched bases: 5. Per the germline V gene, CDR1 is MGHRA and CDR2 is YSYEKL. The DNA for the CDR3 is TGCGCCAGCAGCCAAGGGCCTAGCGGGAATTACAATGAGCAGTTCTTC. Its translation: CASSQGPSGNYNEQFF.

The table lists this clone with a count of one. The chain joins TRBV30 to TRBJ2-7, with TRBD1 matching over 10 bases. Germline values: CDR1 GTSNPN, CDR2 SVGIG (reference sequence). CDR3 length equals 14 residues. Trimming cost V 5 bases and J 2 bases; bases outside gene matches: 6. This CDR3 reads CAWGSGQGAYEQYF. The DNA of the CDR3 is TGTGCCTGGGGCAGCGGACAGGGGGCCTACGAGCAGTACTTC.

The genes are TRBV5-1 and TRBJ2-5; D ambiguous. V was trimmed by 4 bases and J by 5 bases, leaving 12 bases between them. CDR3 length: 13 amino acids. Germline V gene lookup returns CDR1 SGHRS and CDR2 YFSETQ. The CDR3: CASSPGTSETQYF. DNA of the CDR3: TGCGCCAGCAGCCCTGGCACCTCGGAGACCCAGTACTTC.

This clone has a handful of counts. The chain recombines TRBV5-1 with TRBJ1-2; the D gene is possibly TRBD1 (6 bases). CDR3 length: 15 residues. Germline V CDR1 and CDR2: SGHRS, YFSETQ. Trimming cost V 0 bases and J 3 bases, with 12 bases left between them. The CDR3 coding sequence is TGCGCCAGCAGCTTGGAAGACAGGCCGGACTATGGCTACACCTTC. It translates to CASSLEDRPDYGYTF. Full variable domain (remainder filled in from reference TRBV5-1 and TRBJ1-2): KAGVTQTPRYLIKTRGQQVTLSCSPISGHRSVSWYQQTPGQGLQFLFEYFSETQRNKGNFPGRFSGRQFSNSRSEMNVSTLELGDSALYLCASSLEDRPDYGYTFGSGTRLTVV.

The chain employs TRBV10-1 and TRBJ2-5; D unresolved. The germline CDR1 and CDR2 sequences are WNHNN and SYGVQD (reference sequence). There are 12 residues in the CDR3. V shed 1 base and J shed 7 bases, with 7 bases lying between them. CDR3 sequence: CASSEFRGTQYF. In DNA, the CDR3 is TGCGCCAGCAGTGAGTTTCGAGGGACCCAGTACTTC.

CDR3 sequence (DNA): TGTGCCAGCAGCTTGGGTGCTAGCGGCTCCTACAATGAGCAGTTCTTC. Its translation is CASSLGASGSYNEQFF. The V gene is TRBV5-5, the J gene TRBJ2-1; 7 bases map to TRBD2. The CDR3 loop spans 16 amino acids. CDR1 and CDR2 from the germline V gene are SGHKS and YYEKEE (reference sequence). The J segment lost 0 bases and the V segment lost 0 bases, leaving 3 bases of the junction unmatched.

Only a few counts were recorded for this clone. CDR3 coding DNA: TGTGCCAGCAGTTCCGGGACAGCTAATTCACCCCTCCACTTT. Translated: CASSSGTANSPLHF. This sequence joins TRBV27 and TRBJ1-6, with 7 bases that match TRBD1. The germline V gene encodes CDR1 MNHEY and CDR2 SMNVEV (reference sequence). The CDR3 has 14 amino acids. Germline trimming cut 4 bases from V and 6 bases from J; bases unmatched to any gene: 3.

J is TRBJ1-1 and V is TRBV4-2, with D unresolved. The CDR3 has 15 amino acids. CDR1 and CDR2 from the germline V gene are LGHNA and YNFKEQ. The V and J ends lost 1 base and 4 bases respectively, with 13 bases between them. The CDR3 DNA reads as TGTGCCAGCAGCCAAGCATTCGGGAGCGGCACTGAAGCTTTCTTT. Its protein product is CASSQAFGSGTEAFF.

The V call is TRBV6-7, the J call TRBJ1-4; 11 nucleotides match TRBD1. TRBV6-7 is annotated as an ORF whose role is uncertain. CDR3 length: 15 amino acids. Trimming cost V 5 bases and J 5 bases; bases outside gene matches: 4. CDR3 in DNA: TGTGCCAGCAGTCCCGGACAGGGGGCAAATGAAAAACTGTTTTTT. Amino acids: CASSPGQGANEKLFF.

The J gene is TRBJ1-2, the V gene TRBV2; 7 bases agree with TRBD1. J gave up 0 bases and V 5 bases, and 3 bases lay outside the gene matches. Germline values: CDR1 SNHLY, CDR2 FYNNEI. There are 14 residues in the CDR3. DNA for the CDR3: TGTGCCAGCAGTCGACAGGGCCCTAACTATGGCTACACCTTC. Encoded protein: CASSRQGPNYGYTF.

The gene calls are TRBV7-2 and TRBJ2-2, with 8 bases identical to TRBD2. CDR1 and CDR2 from the germline V gene are SGHTA and FQGNSA. This CDR3 is 16 amino acids long. V lost 1 base to trimming and J lost 1 base; unmatched junction nucleotides: 2. CDR3 DNA: TGTGCCAGCAGCTTAGTGGCGGGAGGGAACACCGGGGAGCTGTTTTTT. This encodes CASSLVAGGNTGELFF. The full variable domain, with the rest looked up from reference TRBV7-2 and TRBJ2-2, is GAGVSQSPSNKVTEKGKDVELRCDPISGHTALYWYRQSLGQGLEFLIYFQGNSAPDKSGLPSDRFSAERTGGSVSTLTIQRTQQEDSAVYLCASSLVAGGNTGELFFGEGSRLTVL.

CDR3 residues: CASRSPPGGTNEKLFF. CDR3 DNA sequence: TGTGCCAGCAGATCACCCCCAGGGGGCACTAATGAAAAACTGTTTTTT. V gene TRBV2 combines with J gene TRBJ1-4, with 8 bases identical to TRBD1. V gave up 6 bases and J gave up 2 bases; unmatched junction bases: 8. Germline-derived CDR1 and CDR2 are SNHLY and FYNNEI. This CDR3 is 16 amino acids long.

The chain couples TRBV5-1 to TRBJ2-3, with 8 bases identical to TRBD1. This CDR3 comprises 16 residues. Per the germline V gene, CDR1 is SGHRS and CDR2 is YFSETQ. The V and J ends lost 0 bases and 4 bases, in that order; junction bases with no gene match: 7. CDR3 sequence reads: CASSLAFGQGPDTQYF. The CDR3 DNA follows: TGCGCCAGCAGCTTGGCGTTCGGACAGGGCCCAGATACGCAGTATTTT.

V and J are TRBV3-1 (or the pseudogene TRBV3-2) and TRBJ2-1, with 15 nucleotides matching TRBD2. Germline CDR1 LGHDT, CDR2 YNNKEL (reference sequence). The CDR3 sequence is 16 residues long. Trimming at V came to 4 bases and at J to 7 bases, leaving 5 bases not matched to a gene. CDR3 in amino acids: CASSPGTSGRFNEQFF. The CDR3, as DNA: TGTGCCAGCAGCCCCGGGACTAGCGGGAGGTTTAATGAGCAGTTCTTC.

The rearrangement joins TRBV5-1 to TRBJ1-5, with D maybe TRBD1 (5 bases). V was clipped by 2 bases and J by 3 bases, with 9 bases between them. The CDR3 sequence is 14 residues long. Germline V gene data show CDR1 as SGHRS and CDR2 as YFSETQ. Written as DNA, the CDR3 is TGCGCCAGCAGCTTAGACAGTGCCAATCAGCCCCAGCATTTT. The encoded protein is CASSLDSANQPQHF.

The chain combines TRBV29-1 with TRBJ2-7; 10 bases are a match to TRBD2. The V and J ends lost 7 bases and 3 bases, in that order; junction bases with no gene match: 24. CDR3 length equals 19 residues. Germline V lookup: CDR1 SQVTM, CDR2 ANQGSEA. In nucleotides, the CDR3 is TGCAGCGCGTTAAAAGACCCTAGCGGGGGCCACCGAAGATACTACGAGCAGTACTTC. Its protein product is CSALKDPSGGHRRYYEQYF.

This sequence joins TRBV4-2 and TRBJ2-7; 7 bases line up with TRBD1. This CDR3 has 14 amino acids. Unmatched junction bases numbered 7, after V lost 1 base and J lost 7 bases. Germline CDR1 is LGHNA and CDR2 is YNFKEQ. The CDR3 loop is CASSQALTGKEQYF. The CDR3, as DNA: TGTGCCAGCAGCCAAGCCCTGACAGGGAAGGAGCAGTACTTC.

The chain uses TRBV18 and TRBJ1-3; the D is unclear. The V and J ends lost 2 bases and 0 bases respectively, with 8 bases between them. This CDR3 comprises 15 residues. Germline V gives CDR1 KGHSH, CDR2 LQKENI. The CDR3 is CASSPDGNSGNTIYF. DNA for the CDR3: TGTGCCAGCTCACCAGACGGGAACTCTGGAAACACCATATATTTT.

The rearrangement links TRBV10-3 to TRBJ2-7; TRBD2 matches at 8 bases. CDR3 size: 13 residues. The trim removed 6 bases at V and 4 bases at J, leaving 5 bases unmatched. Germline V gene data show CDR1 as ENHRY and CDR2 as SYGVKD. CDR3 DNA sequence: TGTGCCATCAGGGCGGGAGGCAGTTACGAGCAGTACTTC. Amino acids: CAIRAGGSYEQYF.